The 32 T cell receptor beta chains listed next were all sequenced from one sample in a study of regulatory T cells in long-lasting Graves disease. Noted time point: persistent/refractory GD, antithyroid drugs over 5 years with positive TRAb. RNA from PBMCs was the source of the TCR library. Assembly of TCR beta libraries relied on iRepertoire HTBI primers together with Arm-PCR of CDR3 regions. TCRdb redid the calling of the multiplex PCR reads with MiXCR, one entry per CDR3 protein. The table records 500,000 to 700,000 distinct CDR3 sequences, about 32% of them present only once. The sample here was peripheral blood mononuclear cells (PBMCs), taken when the disease was refractory, from a patient treated with antithyroid drugs. These receptor sequences come from a female donor with Graves disease.

The J gene is TRBJ2-4, the V gene TRBV11-2, with 12 bases matching TRBD1. Germline loops: CDR1 SGHAT, CDR2 FQNNGV. This CDR3 region has 17 residues. V trimming: 6 bases; J trimming: 8 bases; junction bases outside the gene matches: 14. The CDR3, as DNA: TGTGCCAGCAGTCCTCACACCGGGACAGGGGGCTGGCACATTCAGTACTTC. It is translated as CASSPHTGTGGWHIQYF. The full variable domain, in which reference TRBV11-2 and TRBJ2-4 provide the parts outside the CDR3, is EAGVAQSPRYKIIEKRQSVAFWCNPISGHATLYWYQQILGQGPKLLIQFQNNGVVDDSQLPKDRFSAERLKGVDSTLKIQPAKLEDSAVYLCASSPHTGTGGWHIQYFGAGTRLSVL.

The chain links TRBV20-1 to TRBJ2-5, with D unresolved. Trimming removed 3 bases at V and 0 bases at J, with 8 bases between. This CDR3 comprises 13 residues. Germline loops: CDR1 DFQATT, CDR2 SNEGSKA (reference sequence). The CDR3 region has the DNA TGCAGTGCTAGTTTGACCAACCAAGAGACCCAGTACTTC. The encoded protein is CSASLTNQETQYF.

The chain uses TRBV6-1 and TRBJ1-6; weak D call: TRBD1 (5 bases). The CDR3 contains 16 residues. CDR1 is MNHNS, CDR2 SASEGT, per germline. V was shortened by 6 bases and J by 6 bases, with 18 bases between the two germline ends. Here the CDR3 DNA reads TGTGCCAGCAGAACCGGGACCAGCGTTCGTAATTCACCCCTCCACTTT. Translation gives CASRTGTSVRNSPLHF.

The V gene is TRBV5-6, the J gene TRBJ2-7; unclear D gene. The CDR3 runs to 12 residues. Trimming cost V 1 base and J 3 bases, with 5 bases left between them. CDR1 and CDR2 from the germline V gene are SGHDT and YYEEEE. CDR3 sequence (DNA): TGTGCCAGCAGCTTGACGTACTACGAGCAGTACTTC. Amino acids: CASSLTYYEQYF.

This rearrangement joins TRBV7-2 to TRBJ1-5, with no clear D. In germline, CDR1 is SGHTA, CDR2 FQGNSA. There are 14 residues in the CDR3. Trimming left V 3 bases short and J 4 bases short, with 10 bases between. In DNA, the CDR3 is TGTGCCAGCAGCTTTGTGGGTCGGAATCAGCCCCAGCATTTT. This codes for CASSFVGRNQPQHF.

This clonotype was counted at least ten times. The chain links TRBV12-3 or TRBV12-4 to TRBJ1-1, with unresolved D. The CDR3 totals 13 residues. Trimming took off 8 bases at V and 0 bases at J, with 10 bases between the two ends. In nucleotides, the CDR3 is TGTGCCAGCTGGGAACGGATGAACACTGAAGCTTTCTTT. It yields the protein CASWERMNTEAFF.

J is TRBJ2-7 and V is TRBV10-3; D is uncertain. The germline V gene has CDR1 ENHRY and CDR2 SYGVKD. The CDR3 runs 13 residues. Deletions cut 3 bases from V and 3 bases from J, with 9 bases between. Written as DNA, the CDR3 is TGTGCCATCAGTGACCCCCCTCTCTACGAGCAGTACTTC. Protein sequence: CAISDPPLYEQYF.

This clonotype was detected only a few times. The V and J genes are TRBV12-3 or TRBV12-4 and TRBJ1-4, with D maybe TRBD1 (5 bases). This CDR3 spans 18 amino acids. V dropped 5 bases and J dropped 6 bases, with 25 bases sitting between them. In DNA form, the CDR3 reads TGTGCCAGCAGTAGATGGACCACGGGAACAGGCGGTCATGAAAAACTGTTTTTT. This codes for CASSRWTTGTGGHEKLFF.

This clonotype was seen only a few times. The genes are TRBV6-2 or TRBV6-3 and TRBJ1-1; possible D gene TRBD1, 6 bases. Germline CDR1 MNHEY, CDR2 SVGEGT. CDR3 length: 14 amino acids. Trimming took off 2 bases at V and 4 bases at J, with 11 bases between the two ends. The CDR3 DNA reads as TGTGCCAGCAGTTACCGGGACACGCGCACTGAAGCTTTCTTT. Its translation: CASSYRDTRTEAFF.

This chain connects TRBV7-9 to TRBJ1-1; D is perhaps TRBD1 (5 bases). This CDR3 has 15 amino acids. Germline V gene lookup returns CDR1 SEHNR and CDR2 FQNEAQ (reference sequence). Deletions cut 3 bases from V and 1 base from J, with 12 bases between. The CDR3 region is CASSFPSGTNTEAFF. The CDR3, as DNA: TGTGCCAGCAGCTTCCCCTCGGGGACGAACACTGAAGCTTTCTTT.

This chain links TRBV14 with TRBJ1-1, with D hard to call. The CDR3 is made up of 15 amino acids. Trimming removed 3 bases from V and 0 bases from J, with 11 bases in between. CDR1 and CDR2 from the germline V gene are SGHDN and FVKESK. CDR3 protein: CASSHMTLLNTEAFF. The CDR3 nucleotides read TGTGCCAGCAGCCACATGACACTCTTGAACACTGAAGCTTTCTTT.

The chain couples TRBV29-1 to TRBJ2-7; D is possibly TRBD2 (5 bases). CDR3 length: 14 residues. With 4 bases removed from V and 3 bases from J, the gap between germline ends came to 16 bases. Germline lookup yields CDR1 SQVTM and CDR2 ANQGSEA. CDR3 sequence reads: CSVGYASRYYEQYF. The DNA for the CDR3 is TGCAGCGTTGGGTATGCTAGCCGCTACTACGAGCAGTACTTC.

The chain has TRBV7-9 and TRBJ2-5; TRBD1 matches 10 bases. V was pared by 4 bases and J by 4 bases, with 3 bases of the junction left unmatched. The CDR3 is made up of 14 amino acids. Germline loops: CDR1 SEHNR, CDR2 FQNEAQ (reference sequence). CDR3 in DNA: TGTGCCAGCAGCTGGGACAGGGGTGCAGAGACCCAGTACTTC. Its protein is CASSWDRGAETQYF.

This rearrangement joins TRBV11-2 to TRBJ1-2; a weak D match, TRBD1 (6 bases). This CDR3 comprises 14 residues. Looked up from germline, CDR1 is SGHAT and CDR2 is FQNNGV. V lost 5 bases to trimming and J lost 6 bases, with 16 bases between them. CDR3 coding DNA: TGTGCCAGCAGCCAAGTCGGGCAGGGGCATGGCTACACCTTC. Translating gives CASSQVGQGHGYTF.

V gene TRBV18 combines with J gene TRBJ1-1; 8 nucleotides align to TRBD1. CDR1 is KGHSH, CDR2 LQKENI, per germline. The CDR3 is 15 amino acids. V lost 4 bases, J lost 6 bases, and 10 bases stayed unmatched. The CDR3 DNA reads TGTGCCAGCTCACGTTCAGGGGGCGCAAGCGCTGAAGCTTTCTTT. This gives the protein CASSRSGGASAEAFF.

V usage is TRBV6-2 or TRBV6-3 and J usage is TRBJ2-1; no clear D. The CDR3 runs to 14 residues. With 5 bases removed from V and 4 bases from J, the gap between germline ends came to 12 bases. Germline V lookup: CDR1 MNHEY, CDR2 SVGEGT. The CDR3 bases are TGTGCCAGCAGTGCCGCTCTTACTTACAATGAGCAGTTCTTC. It codes for CASSAALTYNEQFF.

This clonotype was seen a few times. One junction end does not reproduce the germline sequence, and a read error may be involved. The chain couples TRBV11-2 to TRBJ1-2, with 7 bases fitting TRBD1. This CDR3 region has 13 residues. The germline CDR1 and CDR2 sequences are SGHAT and FQNNGV. DNA of the CDR3: TGTGCCAGCAGCCTGGACAGGTTAGGTGGCCACACCTTC. Translation gives CASSLDRLGGHTF.

The chain links TRBV20-1 to TRBJ1-5, with unresolved D. V was clipped by 3 bases and J by 8 bases, with 14 bases between them. The CDR3 totals 13 residues. In germline, CDR1 is DFQATT, CDR2 SNEGSKA (reference sequence). CDR3 nucleotides: TGCAGTGCTAGTGCGCAATCCAAGGAGCCCCAGCATTTT. It yields the protein CSASAQSKEPQHF.

This chain uses TRBV7-2 with TRBJ1-1; D is uncertain. This CDR3 has 15 amino acids. The germline V and J ends were trimmed by 5 bases and 0 bases, with 13 bases remaining between them. Per the germline V gene, CDR1 is SGHTA and CDR2 is FQGNSA. CDR3 coding DNA: TGTGCCAGCAGCATCCTGACACGAATGAACACTGAAGCTTTCTTT. It is translated as CASSILTRMNTEAFF.

This clonotype has a handful of counts. The chain joins TRBV29-1 to TRBJ1-1; D perhaps matches TRBD1 (6 bases). Germline V lookup: CDR1 SQVTM, CDR2 ANQGSEA. V was trimmed by 8 bases and J by 2 bases, leaving 24 bases between them. This CDR3 has 16 amino acids. DNA for the CDR3: TGCAGCCCAGGGGTACGGGGCGGGCGGGTTAACACTGAAGCTTTCTTT. Protein: CSPGVRGGRVNTEAFF.

The chain couples TRBV27 to TRBJ2-3, with 9 bases aligning to TRBD1. The CDR3 length is 15 residues. V shed 6 bases, J shed 2 bases, and the junction held 6 bases outside the gene matches. In germline, CDR1 is MNHEY, CDR2 SMNVEV (reference sequence). The CDR3 region has the DNA TGTGCCAGCAGGGACAGGGGTCACCCCACAGATACGCAGTATTTT. This translates into CASRDRGHPTDTQYF.

The J gene is TRBJ2-1, the V gene TRBV27; TRBD2 agrees at 10 bases. V trimming: 7 bases; J trimming: 8 bases; junction bases outside the gene matches: 11. From germline, CDR1 is MNHEY and CDR2 SMNVEV (reference sequence). There are 15 residues in the CDR3. In nucleotides, the CDR3 is TGTGCCAGCAAAACCCCCGGGACTAGCGTCCATGAGCAGTTCTTC. This codes for CASKTPGTSVHEQFF.

The chain combines TRBV30 with TRBJ1-6; D gene unclear. Between the trimmed V and J ends, which lost 0 bases and 6 bases, there was a span of 6 bases. This CDR3 spans 13 amino acids. CDR1 is GTSNPN and CDR2 is SVGIG in the germline V gene (reference sequence). CDR3: CAWSVQINSPLHF. Here the CDR3 DNA reads TGTGCCTGGAGTGTACAAATTAATTCACCCCTCCACTTT. The whole variable domain, filled in from reference TRBV30 and TRBJ1-6, reads SQTIHQWPATLVQPVGSPLSLECTVEGTSNPNLYWYRQAAGRGLQLLFYSVGIGQISSEVPQNLSASRPQDRQFILSSKKLLLSDSGFYLCAWSVQINSPLHFGNGTRLTVT.

The chain employs TRBV30 and TRBJ1-1, with D uncertain. From germline, CDR1 is GTSNPN and CDR2 SVGIG (reference sequence). V was trimmed by 3 bases and J by 0 bases, leaving 8 bases between them. This CDR3 is 13 amino acids long. CDR3 residues: CAWSGSMNTEAFF. As DNA, the CDR3 is TGTGCCTGGAGCGGGAGCATGAACACTGAAGCTTTCTTT.

CDR3 protein: CASSQDRGQYF. For the CDR3, the DNA is TGTGCCAGCAGCCAAGATCGGGGGCAGTACTTC. The chain employs TRBV3-1 and TRBJ2-7; weak D call: TRBD2 (5 bases). This CDR3 contains 11 residues. The germline V gene encodes CDR1 LGHDT and CDR2 YNNKEL (reference sequence). V was pared by 0 bases and J by 9 bases, with 6 bases between.

V is TRBV11-2 and J is TRBJ2-5, with a weak D call TRBD2 (5 bases). V dropped 4 bases and J dropped 5 bases, with 11 bases sitting between them. Germline V gives CDR1 SGHAT, CDR2 FQNNGV. The CDR3 spans 13 residues. This chain's CDR3 is CASSWEMGETQYF. In DNA form, the CDR3 reads TGTGCCAGCAGCTGGGAGATGGGGGAGACCCAGTACTTC.

The chain uses TRBV6-1 and TRBJ1-6; 7 bases line up with TRBD1. The CDR3 runs 16 residues. CDR1 MNHNS and CDR2 SASEGT come from the germline V gene. The V and J ends lost 5 bases and 8 bases, in that order; junction bases with no gene match: 12. CDR3 residues: CASSITGQLGHSPLHF. CDR3 DNA: TGTGCCAGCAGTATAACGGGACAGCTGGGGCATTCACCCCTCCACTTT.

This clonotype was seen a handful of times. The chain uses TRBV5-1 and TRBJ2-7, with 9 bases lining up with TRBD1. Losses at the gene ends were 4 bases for V and 4 bases for J; bases not matched to a gene: 9. Germline CDR1 SGHRS, CDR2 YFSETQ. There are 15 residues in the CDR3. The CDR3 reads CASSRPGTGRYEQYF. Here the CDR3 DNA reads TGCGCCAGCAGCAGGCCCGGGACAGGGAGGTACGAGCAGTACTTC. Variable domain in full (rest from reference TRBV5-1 and TRBJ2-7): KAGVTQTPRYLIKTRGQQVTLSCSPISGHRSVSWYQQTPGQGLQFLFEYFSETQRNKGNFPGRFSGRQFSNSRSEMNVSTLELGDSALYLCASSRPGTGRYEQYFGPGTRLTVT.

This clonotype turned up a few times. The chain uses TRBV28 and TRBJ1-5; the D gene is possibly TRBD1 (6 bases). The V end lost 8 bases, the J end lost 4 bases, and 12 bases lay between the germline ends. The CDR3 runs to 13 residues. Germline V gene data show CDR1 as MDHEN and CDR2 as SYDVKM. The DNA of the CDR3 is TGTGCCAGCGGGGGGCGGGAGAATCAGCCCCAGCATTTT. As protein: CASGGRENQPQHF.

This sequence joins TRBV12-3 or TRBV12-4 and TRBJ1-5; TRBD1 matches at 10 bases. Unmatched junction bases numbered 3, after V lost 6 bases and J lost 1 base. The CDR3 runs to 15 residues. CDR3 coding DNA: TGTGCCAGCAGATGGACAGGGGGGAGCAATCAGCCCCAGCATTTT. Translation: CASRWTGGSNQPQHF.

For the CDR3, the DNA is TGTGCCAGCAGTCGAGGACGGGAAGGTGGGCCCCAGCATTTT. Its translation is CASSRGREGGPQHF. The chain has TRBV6-1 and TRBJ1-5; D uncertain. Germline loops: CDR1 MNHNS, CDR2 SASEGT. The CDR3 loop spans 14 amino acids. The ends were cut back, 5 bases at V and 9 bases at J, with 17 bases in the middle.

The chain uses TRBV10-3 and TRBJ2-5; 8 nucleotides agree with TRBD1. The DNA end is a closer match to TRBJ2-7, so the J assignment may be wrong. From germline, CDR1 is ENHRY and CDR2 SYGVKD. The CDR3 totals 12 residues. This CDR3 is CAISKTGVEQYF. The CDR3 DNA reads as TGTGCCATCAGTAAGACAGGGGTCGAGCAGTACTTC.